This is a list of T cell receptor beta chains from one sample in a study of T cells in Graves' hyperthyroidism and ophthalmopathy. TCRdb passed the multiplex PCR reads through MiXCR, listing each CDR3 protein once. The data hold some 510,000 distinct CDR3 sequences, with around 21% observed a single time. The specimen sequenced was blood. Receptors were obtained from a man aged 18 to 35 with Graves' hyperthyroidism. CDR3s include the opening cysteine and the closing phenylalanine or tryptophan. Fields, in order: CDR3 length, V gene, clone size, J gene, D gene, CDR3 DNA, CDR3 protein. The D gene is left open where the match is weak. A row's size may be missing; if present it is once, few, many or a size class.

CDR3 length: 13
V gene: TRBV2
clone size: many
J gene: TRBJ1-1
D gene: -
CDR3 DNA: TGTGCCAGCAGTGTAGGGATGATCACTGAAGCTTTCTTT
CDR3 protein: CASSVGMITEAFF

CDR3 length: 16
V gene: TRBV7-8
clone size: many
J gene: TRBJ1-5
D gene: -
CDR3 DNA: TGTGCCAGCAGCTTAGCTAGGGGGACATTCAATCAGCCCCAGCATTTT
CDR3 protein: CASSLARGTFNQPQHF

CDR3 length: 14
V gene: TRBV12-3/TRBV12-4
clone size: -
J gene: TRBJ1-1
D gene: TRBD1
CDR3 DNA: TGTGCCAGCACCACGACAGGGGGCGGGACTGAAGCTTTCTTT
CDR3 protein: CASTTTGGGTEAFF

CDR3 length: 15
V gene: TRBV7-2
clone size: many
J gene: TRBJ2-7
D gene: TRBD2
CDR3 DNA: TGTGCCAGCAGCATGACTAGCGGGGGCGCCTACGAGCAGTACTTC
CDR3 protein: CASSMTSGGAYEQYF

CDR3 length: 13
V gene: TRBV5-1
clone size: -
J gene: TRBJ2-7
D gene: -
CDR3 DNA: TGCGCCAGCAAGCAGGGGAGGGCCTACGAGCAGTACTTC
CDR3 protein: CASKQGRAYEQYF

CDR3 length: 14
V gene: TRBV6-1
clone size: many
J gene: TRBJ2-7
D gene: -
CDR3 DNA: TGTGCCAGCACCCCGGGGGCTGGCTCCTACGAGCAGTACTTC
CDR3 protein: CASTPGAGSYEQYF

CDR3 length: 13
V gene: TRBV6-5
clone size: many
J gene: TRBJ2-7
D gene: -
CDR3 DNA: TGTGCCAGCAGTTACGCCGGGCAGTACGAGCAGTACTTC
CDR3 protein: CASSYAGQYEQYF

CDR3 length: 13
V gene: TRBV19
clone size: -
J gene: TRBJ2-7
D gene: -
CDR3 DNA: TGTGCCAGTAGTATAGAGGCTGTGGGGGAGCAGTACTTC
CDR3 protein: CASSIEAVGEQYF

CDR3 length: 15
V gene: TRBV7-9
clone size: many
J gene: TRBJ2-2
D gene: TRBD1
CDR3 DNA: TGTGCCAGCAGCCCCGGGACAGGGGTAGACGGGGAGCTGTTTTTT
CDR3 protein: CASSPGTGVDGELFF

CDR3 length: 12
V gene: TRBV28
clone size: many
J gene: TRBJ1-1
D gene: -
CDR3 DNA: TGTGCCAGCAGTAGCTGGTCCACTGAAGCTTTCTTT
CDR3 protein: CASSSWSTEAFF

CDR3 length: 13
V gene: TRBV7-2
clone size: -
J gene: TRBJ2-2
D gene: TRBD1
CDR3 DNA: TGTACCAGCAGACAGGGGGGCACCGGGGAGCTGTTTTTT
CDR3 protein: CTSRQGGTGELFF

CDR3 length: 17
V gene: TRBV6-5
clone size: -
J gene: TRBJ1-1
D gene: TRBD1
CDR3 DNA: TGTGCCAGCAGTTACCCACGGACAGGGGATGGGAACACTGAAGCTTTCTTT
CDR3 protein: CASSYPRTGDGNTEAFF

CDR3 length: 14
V gene: TRBV12-3/TRBV12-4
clone size: many
J gene: TRBJ1-2
D gene: -
CDR3 DNA: TGTGCCAGCAGTTTAGGCTCGGGGGGGCAAGGCTACACCTTC
CDR3 protein: CASSLGSGGQGYTF

CDR3 length: 15
V gene: TRBV6-1
clone size: -
J gene: TRBJ1-6
D gene: TRBD1
CDR3 DNA: TGTGCCAGCACCCCGGACAGGGCGGGGAATTCACCCCTCCACTTT
CDR3 protein: CASTPDRAGNSPLHF

CDR3 length: 15
V gene: TRBV6-2/TRBV6-3
clone size: -
J gene: TRBJ2-5
D gene: -
CDR3 DNA: TGTGCCAGCAGGGAGATACCGTTGGGGCAGGAGACCCAGTACTTC
CDR3 protein: CASREIPLGQETQYF

CDR3 length: 15
V gene: TRBV11-2
clone size: -
J gene: TRBJ2-7
D gene: -
CDR3 DNA: TGTGCCAGCAGCTTAGGTGGGGGGTCTTTCTACGAGCAGTACTTC
CDR3 protein: CASSLGGGSFYEQYF

CDR3 length: 13
V gene: TRBV2
clone size: many
J gene: TRBJ2-5
D gene: TRBD1
CDR3 DNA: TGTGCCAGCCGGGACAGGGGGCGAGAGACCCAGTACTTC
CDR3 protein: CASRDRGRETQYF

CDR3 length: 14
V gene: TRBV20-1
clone size: many
J gene: TRBJ2-5
D gene: -
CDR3 DNA: TGCAGTGCTAGGCTGCTCGGCGGGCTTGAGACCCAGTACTTC
CDR3 protein: CSARLLGGLETQYF

CDR3 length: 19
V gene: TRBV18
clone size: -
J gene: TRBJ1-1
D gene: -
CDR3 DNA: TGTGCCAGCTCAAAAAACCCGACAGACATGCCTAACATGAACACTGAAGCTTTCTTT
CDR3 protein: CASSKNPTDMPNMNTEAFF

CDR3 length: 15
V gene: TRBV6-1
clone size: many
J gene: TRBJ1-1
D gene: -
CDR3 DNA: TGTGCCAGCAGCCAAACCCGACAGCTACACACTGAAGCTTTCTTT
CDR3 protein: CASSQTRQLHTEAFF

CDR3 length: 14
V gene: TRBV4-1
clone size: many
J gene: TRBJ2-5
D gene: -
CDR3 DNA: TGCGCCAGCAGCCAAGCAGGGGTGGCGGAGACCCAGTACTTC
CDR3 protein: CASSQAGVAETQYF

CDR3 length: 14
V gene: TRBV6-1
clone size: -
J gene: TRBJ2-4
D gene: TRBD1
CDR3 DNA: TGTGCCAGCAGTCCTCCGGGACAGCCCCTGGGTCAGTACTTC
CDR3 protein: CASSPPGQPLGQYF

CDR3 length: 13
V gene: TRBV27
clone size: many
J gene: TRBJ1-2
D gene: -
CDR3 DNA: TGTGCCAGCAGTTCGTTAGCTAACTATGGCTACACCTTC
CDR3 protein: CASSSLANYGYTF

CDR3 length: 14
V gene: TRBV20-1
clone size: many
J gene: TRBJ2-2
D gene: TRBD2
CDR3 DNA: TGCAGTGCTAGAGTCGGGGGGGGGACCGGGGAGCTGTTTTTT
CDR3 protein: CSARVGGGTGELFF

CDR3 length: 13
V gene: TRBV6-1
clone size: -
J gene: TRBJ2-2
D gene: -
CDR3 DNA: TGTGCCAGCAATCGGGCAGTCACCGGGGAGCTGTTTTTT
CDR3 protein: CASNRAVTGELFF

CDR3 length: 12
V gene: TRBV7-9
clone size: many
J gene: TRBJ1-2
D gene: -
CDR3 DNA: TGTGCCAGCACCTATCTAGGGCCTGGCTACACCTTC
CDR3 protein: CASTYLGPGYTF

CDR3 length: 14
V gene: TRBV19
clone size: few
J gene: TRBJ1-5
D gene: -
CDR3 DNA: TGTGCCAGTAGTATTCTGGGACGGGGTCAGCCCCAGCATTTT
CDR3 protein: CASSILGRGQPQHF

CDR3 length: 14
V gene: TRBV12-5
clone size: few
J gene: TRBJ1-5
D gene: -
CDR3 DNA: TGTGCTAGTGGCATCGCGCGGAACAATCAGCCCCAGCATTTT
CDR3 protein: CASGIARNNQPQHF

CDR3 length: 13
V gene: TRBV5-1
clone size: few
J gene: TRBJ2-2
D gene: -
CDR3 DNA: TGCGCCAGCAGCGGGGTTGAGACCCGGGAGCTGTTTTTT
CDR3 protein: CASSGVETRELFF

CDR3 length: 13
V gene: TRBV27
clone size: -
J gene: TRBJ2-7
D gene: -
CDR3 DNA: TGTGCCAGCAGTTTTCGGGAGCACTACGAGCAGTACTTC
CDR3 protein: CASSFREHYEQYF

CDR3 length: 13
V gene: TRBV12-3/TRBV12-4
clone size: -
J gene: TRBJ1-1
D gene: TRBD1
CDR3 DNA: TGTGCCAGCAGTTCAAACAGGGGATATGAAGCTTTCTTT
CDR3 protein: CASSSNRGYEAFF

CDR3 length: 17
V gene: TRBV9
clone size: -
J gene: TRBJ2-7
D gene: TRBD2
CDR3 DNA: TGTGCCAGCAGTGCGACTAGCGAATTCCTTTTCTCCTACGAGCAGTACTTC
CDR3 protein: CASSATSEFLFSYEQYF

CDR3 length: 12
V gene: TRBV6-1
clone size: many
J gene: TRBJ2-7
D gene: -
CDR3 DNA: TGTGCCAGCAGGGACAGTCATTACGAGCAGTACTTC
CDR3 protein: CASRDSHYEQYF

CDR3 length: 15
V gene: TRBV2
clone size: many
J gene: TRBJ2-7
D gene: -
CDR3 DNA: TGTGCCAGCAGGGGACCCGGGTTAAGGTCCTACGAGCAGTACTTC
CDR3 protein: CASRGPGLRSYEQYF

CDR3 length: 11
V gene: TRBV6-1
clone size: -
J gene: TRBJ2-7
D gene: -
CDR3 DNA: TGTGCCAGCAGTGGACGAAGGGAGCAGTACTTC
CDR3 protein: CASSGRREQYF

CDR3 length: 14
V gene: TRBV9
clone size: -
J gene: TRBJ2-2
D gene: -
CDR3 DNA: TGTGCCAGCAGCCCAGTAGGGATGACCGGGGAGCTGTTTTTT
CDR3 protein: CASSPVGMTGELFF

CDR3 length: 14
V gene: TRBV12-3/TRBV12-4
clone size: many
J gene: TRBJ2-7
D gene: TRBD1
CDR3 DNA: TGTGCCAGCAGTCCCTGGACAGGGGTAGTCGAGCAGTACTTC
CDR3 protein: CASSPWTGVVEQYF

CDR3 length: 11
V gene: TRBV6-1
clone size: -
J gene: TRBJ2-7
D gene: -
CDR3 DNA: TGTGCCAGCAGTGACAGGAACGAGCAGTACTTC
CDR3 protein: CASSDRNEQYF

CDR3 length: 13
V gene: TRBV24-1
clone size: many
J gene: TRBJ2-7
D gene: -
CDR3 DNA: TGTGCCACCAGTGATTTGGACGGTTACGAGCAGTACTTC
CDR3 protein: CATSDLDGYEQYF

CDR3 length: 15
V gene: TRBV19
clone size: many
J gene: TRBJ1-1
D gene: -
CDR3 DNA: TGTGCCAGTAGTATGAGGCACTCAAAGGGCACTGAAGCTTTCTTT
CDR3 protein: CASSMRHSKGTEAFF

CDR3 length: 14
V gene: TRBV11-2
clone size: once
J gene: TRBJ2-5
D gene: -
CDR3 DNA: TGTGCCAGCAGCTTAGGCACATGGGAAGAGACCCAGTACTTC
CDR3 protein: CASSLGTWEETQYF

CDR3 length: 14
V gene: TRBV7-9
clone size: many
J gene: TRBJ2-5
D gene: TRBD1
CDR3 DNA: TGTGCCAGCAGCTCCGACAGGGGACGGGAGACCCAGTACTTC
CDR3 protein: CASSSDRGRETQYF

CDR3 length: 13
V gene: TRBV6-5
clone size: many
J gene: TRBJ2-7
D gene: TRBD1
CDR3 DNA: TGTGCCAGCAGAACAGGGGGCCCCGACGAGCAGTACTTC
CDR3 protein: CASRTGGPDEQYF

CDR3 length: 13
V gene: TRBV6-1
clone size: many
J gene: TRBJ2-7
D gene: TRBD2
CDR3 DNA: TGTGCCAGCACCCGGGACTACAACTACGAGCAGTACTTC
CDR3 protein: CASTRDYNYEQYF

CDR3 length: 15
V gene: TRBV5-1
clone size: few
J gene: TRBJ2-2
D gene: -
CDR3 DNA: TGCGCCAGCAGCCCCGGAGACCTCGACACCGGGGAGCTGTTTTTT
CDR3 protein: CASSPGDLDTGELFF

CDR3 length: 13
V gene: TRBV12-3/TRBV12-4
clone size: many
J gene: TRBJ2-7
D gene: TRBD1
CDR3 DNA: TGTGCCAGCAGTTGGGACAGCCGCTACGAGCAGTACTTC
CDR3 protein: CASSWDSRYEQYF

CDR3 length: 12
V gene: TRBV19
clone size: few
J gene: TRBJ1-1
D gene: TRBD1
CDR3 DNA: TGTGCCAGTAGTCCAGGGGGCACTGAAGCTTGCTTT
CDR3 protein: CASSPGGTEACF

CDR3 length: 18
V gene: TRBV7-6
clone size: few
J gene: TRBJ1-3
D gene: TRBD1
CDR3 DNA: TGTGCCAGCAGCTTAGAAATATCTGACAGGGGCTCTGGAAACACCATATATTTT
CDR3 protein: CASSLEISDRGSGNTIYF

CDR3 length: 15
V gene: TRBV25-1
clone size: many
J gene: TRBJ1-1
D gene: -
CDR3 DNA: TGTGCCAGCAGTGAATACGGAAGGGAAGGCACTGAAGCTTTCTTT
CDR3 protein: CASSEYGREGTEAFF